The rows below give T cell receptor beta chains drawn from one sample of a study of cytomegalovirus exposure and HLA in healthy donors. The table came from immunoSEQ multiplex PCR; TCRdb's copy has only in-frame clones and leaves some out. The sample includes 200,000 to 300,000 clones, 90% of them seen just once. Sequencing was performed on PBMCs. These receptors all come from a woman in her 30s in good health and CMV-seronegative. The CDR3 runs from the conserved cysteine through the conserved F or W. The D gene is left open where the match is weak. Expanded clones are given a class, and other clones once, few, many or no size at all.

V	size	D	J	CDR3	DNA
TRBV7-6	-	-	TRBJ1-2	CASSLEGTGYTF	TGTGCCAGCAGCTTAGAGGGCACTGGCTACACCTTC
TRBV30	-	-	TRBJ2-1	CAWNAGMIGNEQFF	TGTGCCTGGAACGCGGGAATGATCGGGAATGAGCAGTTCTTC
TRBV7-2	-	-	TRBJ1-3	CASSLERGRGSGNTIYF	TGTGCCAGCAGCTTAGAGCGGGGTCGGGGATCTGGAAACACCATATATTTT
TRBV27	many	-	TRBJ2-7	CASSDLSSYEQYF	TGTGCCAGCAGTGACTTGAGCTCCTACGAGCAGTACTTC
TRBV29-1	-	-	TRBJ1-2	CSVEGQNYGYTF	TGCAGCGTTGAGGGTCAAAACTATGGCTACACCTTC
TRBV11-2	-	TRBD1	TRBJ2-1	CASSPTGTGPYNEQFF	TGTGCCAGCAGCCCGACCGGGACAGGGCCCTACAATGAGCAGTTCTTC
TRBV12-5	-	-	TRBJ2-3	CSTGTDTQYF	TGCTCTACCGGCACAGATACGCAGTATTTT
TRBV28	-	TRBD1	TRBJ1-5	CASSWRTGKQPQHF	TGTGCCAGCAGTTGGCGGACAGGGAAGCAGCCCCAGCATTTT
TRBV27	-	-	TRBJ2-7	CASSFDGSGYEQYF	TGTGCCAGCAGTTTCGACGGTTCGGGCTACGAGCAGTACTTC
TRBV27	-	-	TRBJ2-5	CASSSGVGETQYF	TGTGCCAGCAGCTCGGGGGTTGGAGAGACCCAGTACTTC
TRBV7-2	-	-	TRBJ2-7	CASSLWGSLGEQYF	TGTGCCAGCAGCTTATGGGGTTCCCTCGGAGAGCAGTACTTC
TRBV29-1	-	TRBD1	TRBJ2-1	CSAGTGPYNEQFF	TGCAGTGCCGGGACAGGGCCCTACAATGAGCAGTTCTTC
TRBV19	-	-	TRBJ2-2	CATPTGTGELFF	TGTGCCACCCCGACGGGCACCGGGGAGCTGTTTTTT
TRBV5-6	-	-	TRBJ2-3	CASSLDWGMGTDTQYF	TGTGCCAGCAGCTTGGACTGGGGGATGGGCACAGATACGCAGTATTTT